This T cell receptor beta chain was retrieved from a study of blood T cells in healthy people across ages. Across the study: Per two T cells, about one barcoded beta molecule was captured through template switching. Study results and caveats: In these data, TCR beta diversity tracked strongly with naive T cell percentage. Among T cells, TCR beta diversity per million cells dropped roughly linearly as age rose.

The CDR3 extends over 15 amino acids. V lost 0 bases and J 3 bases, leaving 12 bases between the germline ends. Then a second PCR, running about 6 to 12 cycles, was carried out with a sample-barcoded 5' primer and a J-beta primer mix. Via MiXCR, TCRdb re-called the 5' RACE reads, giving one row per CDR3 protein. This sample yields hundreds of thousands of distinct CDR3 sequences, of which approximately 21% are seen a single time; roughly 3.6% belongs to the top ten. About this clonotype itself: The target antigen is unknown.

The rearrangement joins TRBV12-3 or TRBV12-4 to TRBJ2-7; maybe TRBD2 (6 bases). This sequence originates from a man between 70 and 80 years old in good health. Sequencing was performed on blood. The CDR3 here is CASSLAPSARYEQYF. CDR3 DNA: TGTGCCAGCAGTTTAGCGCCTAGCGCACGCTACGAGCAGTACTTC.